Listed here are 2 T cell receptor beta chains from one sample, sequenced in a study of blood T cell repertoires in COVID-19. Method: immunoSEQ multiplex PCR; TCRdb's copy keeps in-frame clones and lacks some. Among about 74,000 clones listed, roughly 81% were seen once. Material for sequencing was peripheral blood. Receptors originate from a man aged 65-85 years with acute or convalescent COVID-19.

The J gene is TRBJ2-7, the V gene TRBV18; 8 nucleotides match TRBD1. This CDR3 spans 14 amino acids. Germline assignment: CDR1 KGHSH and CDR2 LQKENI. The V segment lost 5 bases and the J segment 8 bases; nucleotides outside the gene matches: 11. CDR3 bases: TGTGCCAGCTCAGAGTCCAGGACAGGGTTACAGCAGTACTTC. This codes for CASSESRTGLQQYF.

V gene TRBV27 combines with J gene TRBJ1-5; 9 nucleotides align to TRBD1. Germline CDR1 is MNHEY and CDR2 is SMNVEV (reference sequence). Germline trimming cut 5 bases from V and 1 base from J; bases unmatched to any gene: 6. This CDR3 has 16 amino acids. The CDR3 sequence is CASSRQGGWSNQPQHF. CDR3 bases: TGTGCCAGCAGTCGACAGGGGGGATGGAGCAATCAGCCCCAGCATTTT.